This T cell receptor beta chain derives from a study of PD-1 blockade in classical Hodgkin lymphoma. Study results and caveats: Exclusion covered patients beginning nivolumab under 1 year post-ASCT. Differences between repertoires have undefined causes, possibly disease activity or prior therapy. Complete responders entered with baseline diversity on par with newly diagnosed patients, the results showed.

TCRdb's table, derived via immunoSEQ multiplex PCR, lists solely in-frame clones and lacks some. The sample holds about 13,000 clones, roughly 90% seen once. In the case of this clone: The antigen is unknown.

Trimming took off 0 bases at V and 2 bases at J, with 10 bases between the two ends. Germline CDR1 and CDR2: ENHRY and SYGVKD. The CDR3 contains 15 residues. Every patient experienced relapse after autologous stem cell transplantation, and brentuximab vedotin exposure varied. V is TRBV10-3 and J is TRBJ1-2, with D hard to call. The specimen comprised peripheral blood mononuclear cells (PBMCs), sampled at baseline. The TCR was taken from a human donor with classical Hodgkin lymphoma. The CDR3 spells CAISESMTGNYGYTF. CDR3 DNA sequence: TGTGCCATCAGTGAGTCAATGACGGGCAACTATGGCTACACCTTC.